The source of this T cell receptor (beta chain) is a study of T cell responses to AZD1222 COVID-19 vaccine. Study in general: Researchers grouped second doses given at about 4 or about 12 weeks into one pool.

Clones were sequenced by immunoSEQ multiplex PCR, and TCRdb holds only the in-frame ones, with some missing. The sample lists some 96,000 clones, about 93% seen once, with more than 1.5% in the top ten. Overall study results and limits: Donors were largely white British and mainly female; clonal diversity was possibly underestimated. Among AZD1222 vaccinees, only 5 to 7 were seropositive at baseline. Spike as a whole was targeted by vaccine-associated CD4 TCRs, dominant at 160-218 and 743-854.

The CDR3 runs to 14 residues. V shed 4 bases and J shed 3 bases, with 13 bases lying between them. Germline V CDR1 and CDR2: MDHEN, SYDVKM. As regards this clone: What it recognizes is unknown.

The source was peripheral blood, collected on day 0 of AZD1222 vaccination. This sequence originates from an adult in good health. The chain recombines TRBV28 with TRBJ2-7, with D possibly TRBD2 on 6 matching bases. CDR3: CASSSLGTFYEQYF. Here the CDR3 DNA reads TGTGCCAGCAGTTCCCTTGGGACTTTCTACGAGCAGTACTTC.